This T cell receptor beta chain was sequenced during a study of Tregs in tolerant kidney transplant recipients. Data came from immunoSEQ multiplex PCR; TCRdb stores just in-frame clones and leaves some out. The data show over 70,000 clones, around nine tenths seen once. Notes on this clone: What it binds is not known.

V trimming: 0 bases; J trimming: 4 bases; junction bases outside the gene matches: 8. The CDR3 spans 17 residues. Germline values: CDR1 SGHVS, CDR2 FQNEAQ. Study conclusions and caveats: Validation in larger populations is needed because few patients were studied.

The nonmyeloablative bone marrow transplants came from related graft donors, with transient mixed chimerism. CD4+CD25+CD127- Tregs, CD4+CD25- non-Tregs, CD4 and CD8 cells were sorted. The source material was CD4+ T cells from blood (PBMCs), sampled 24 months after the transplant. This chain connects TRBV7-8 to TRBJ2-2; 7 bases match TRBD1. The sequence was collected from a human patient who received a combined kidney and bone marrow transplant. The graft donor may have given rise to some T cells. The CDR3 bases are TGTGCCAGCAGCTTAGCGAGACAGGGCTACGCCACCGGGGAGCTGTTTTTT. Amino acid sequence: CASSLARQGYATGELFF.